The 16 T cell receptor beta chains below all came from one sample that was sequenced in a study of OX40 agonist ivuxolimab in advanced cancers. TCRdb's copy holds only in-frame clones and misses some; the assay was immunoSEQ multiplex PCR. Among 95,000 to 100,000 clones listed, approximately 80% were seen once. This specimen consisted of CD4+ or CD8+ T cells sorted from blood, obtained in a trial of the OX40 agonist ivuxolimab. The receptors derive from an adult with an advanced solid tumor such as melanoma, head and neck, liver or kidney cancer.

The V gene is TRBV6-6, the J gene TRBJ2-5, with D perhaps TRBD2 (7 bases). Germline CDR1 MNHNY, CDR2 SVGAGI (reference sequence). V lost 6 bases and J lost 1, with 12 bases in between. This CDR3 has 14 residues. CDR3 DNA: TGTGCCAGCAGCCATGGGGGGGCCCAAGAGACCCAGTACTTC. Protein: CASSHGGAQETQYF.

The chain uses TRBV5-1 and TRBJ1-2; possible D gene TRBD1, 5 bases. Germline V gene sequence: CDR1 SGHRS, CDR2 YFSETQ. V lost 0 bases and J 4 bases, leaving 16 bases between the germline ends. The CDR3 length is 16 residues. CDR3 bases: TGCGCCAGCAGCTTGGTGACAGCTCAAGGTGGCTATGGCTACACCTTC. It translates to CASSLVTAQGGYGYTF.

V gene TRBV2 combines with J gene TRBJ1-2; no reliable D call. CDR1 and CDR2 from the germline V gene are SNHLY and FYNNEI. CDR3 size: 12 residues. Trimming pared 4 bases from V and 13 bases from J, leaving 16 bases between. The CDR3 DNA reads TGTGCCAGCAGTGTTATGGAGCGGTCCCTCACCTTC. This sequence encodes CASSVMERSLTF.

The V call is TRBV9, the J call TRBJ2-5; possible D gene TRBD2, 6 bases. V was pared by 3 bases and J by 3 bases, with 15 bases between. This CDR3 is 15 amino acids long. Looked up from germline, CDR1 is SGDLS and CDR2 is YYNGEE. The CDR3 is CASSGTGVREETQYF. The CDR3 region has the DNA TGTGCCAGCAGCGGGACGGGAGTTAGAGAAGAGACCCAGTACTTC.

This sequence joins TRBV4-3 and TRBJ1-1; TRBD1 might be the D (5 bases). Trimming stripped 6 bases from V and 1 base from J, with 15 bases between. The V gene's germline CDR1 is LGHNA and CDR2 YSLEER. The length of the CDR3 is 15 residues. This CDR3 reads CASSPNPDRNTEAFF. As DNA, the CDR3 is TGCGCCAGCAGTCCTAACCCTGACAGGAACACTGAAGCTTTCTTT.

V gene TRBV7-9 combines with J gene TRBJ2-5; 14 positions agree with TRBD2. The CDR3 length is 17 residues. Germline CDR1 is SEHNR and CDR2 is FQNEAQ (reference sequence). The V gene end was trimmed by 0 bases and the J gene end by 2 bases; junction bases not matched to a gene: 2. The CDR3 nucleotides are TGTGCCAGCAGCTTAGCAGGGACTAGCGGGGGACAAGAGACCCAGTACTTC. Amino acids: CASSLAGTSGGQETQYF.

CDR3 sequence reads: CASSSGNLNEAFF. CDR3 nucleotides: TGTGCCAGCAGCTCCGGGAATTTAAATGAAGCTTTCTTT. J is TRBJ1-1 and V is TRBV6-6; D call uncertain. The germline CDR1 and CDR2 sequences are MNHNY and SVGAGI (reference sequence). Trimming cost V 6 bases and J 7 bases, with 15 bases left between them. CDR3 length equals 13 residues.

The chain joins TRBV5-4 to TRBJ2-7; unclear D gene. The CDR3 runs 13 residues. V dropped 4 bases and J dropped 5 bases, with 13 bases sitting between them. Germline loops: CDR1 SGHNT, CDR2 YYREEE (reference sequence). The CDR3 nucleotides read TGTGCCAGCAGCATGGGGTCAGAGGACGAGCAGTACTTC. Its protein product is CASSMGSEDEQYF. Combining the CDR3 with reference TRBV5-4 and TRBJ2-7 gives the whole variable domain ETGVTQSPTHLIKTRGQQVTLRCSSQSGHNTVSWYQQALGQGPQFIFQYYREEENGRGNFPPRFSGLQFPNYSSELNVNALELDDSALYLCASSMGSEDEQYFGPGTRLTVT.

The genes are TRBV7-2 and TRBJ2-1, with 12 bases identical to TRBD2. Germline CDR1 SGHTA, CDR2 FQGNSA. The CDR3 extends over 14 amino acids. V was clipped by 4 bases and J by 16 bases; unmatched bases: 11. The CDR3 sequence: CASSSSTSGGPRFF. Here the CDR3 DNA reads TGTGCCAGCAGCTCTTCTACTAGCGGGGGGCCAAGATTCTTC.

The chain carries TRBV2 and TRBJ2-5, with TRBD1 matching 7 bases. Looked up from germline, CDR1 is SNHLY and CDR2 is FYNNEI. V lost 6 bases, J lost 3 bases, and 4 bases stayed unmatched. There are 13 residues in the CDR3. The CDR3: CASSQDREETQYF. DNA of the CDR3: TGTGCCAGCAGCCAAGACAGGGAAGAGACCCAGTACTTC. The entire variable domain, with the rest obtained from reference TRBV2 and TRBJ2-5, is as follows: EPEVTQTPSHQVTQMGQEVILRCVPISNHLYFYWYRQILGQKVEFLVSFYNNEISEKSEIFDDQFSVERPDGSNFTLKIRSTKLEDSAMYFCASSQDREETQYFGPGTRLLVL.

This chain uses TRBV5-4 with TRBJ2-1, with D possibly TRBD1 on 5 matching bases. Trimming removed 4 bases at V and 4 bases at J, with 12 bases between. There are 14 residues in the CDR3. Germline CDR1 reads SGHNT; CDR2 reads YYREEE (reference sequence). The CDR3 loop reads CASSGQGSYNEQFF. The DNA for the CDR3 is TGTGCCAGCAGCGGCCAGGGATCATACAATGAGCAGTTCTTC. The complete variable domain, with remaining parts taken from reference TRBV5-4 and TRBJ2-1, reads ETGVTQSPTHLIKTRGQQVTLRCSSQSGHNTVSWYQQALGQGPQFIFQYYREEENGRGNFPPRFSGLQFPNYSSELNVNALELDDSALYLCASSGQGSYNEQFFGPGTRLTVL.

J is TRBJ1-2 and V is TRBV11-2; D is ambiguous. CDR1 is SGHAT and CDR2 is FQNNGV in the germline V gene. This CDR3 region has 15 residues. With 5 bases removed from V and 6 bases from J, the gap between germline ends came to 19 bases. CDR3 protein: CASSLEGSMGHGYTF. The CDR3 nucleotides read TGTGCCAGCAGCCTGGAAGGGAGTATGGGTCATGGCTACACCTTC.

V is TRBV12-5 and J is TRBJ1-1; D is uncertain. V gave up 6 bases and J gave up 7 bases, with 9 bases separating them. CDR1 and CDR2 (germline): LGHNT, FRNRAP. The CDR3 loop spans 11 amino acids. The CDR3 DNA reads TGTGCTAGTGGCCTCGGATTTGAAGCTTTCTTT. Translation: CASGLGFEAFF.

V and J are TRBV7-6 and TRBJ1-2; unclear D gene. CDR3 length: 11 residues. V lost 2 bases and J lost 8, with 6 bases in between. The V gene's germline CDR1 is SGHVS and CDR2 FNYEAQ. CDR3 residues: CASSLSRGYTF. The CDR3 DNA follows: TGTGCCAGCAGCTTATCACGGGGCTACACCTTC.

The chain recombines TRBV11-2 with TRBJ1-1; tentative D call: TRBD1 (6 bases). V was pared by 2 bases and J by 2 bases, with 12 bases between. This CDR3 spans 15 amino acids. Germline lookup yields CDR1 SGHAT and CDR2 FQNNGV. Here the CDR3 reads CASSLQRQANTEAFF. CDR3 sequence (DNA): TGTGCCAGCAGCTTACAACGACAGGCTAACACTGAAGCTTTCTTT.

CDR3 coding DNA: TGTGCCAGCATGCGTCTATCGCGCGAGCAGTACTTC. This gives the protein CASMRLSREQYF. This chain connects TRBV5-6 to TRBJ2-7; D uncertain. The germline V gene has CDR1 SGHDT and CDR2 YYEEEE. The CDR3 covers 12 residues. Trimming took 6 bases from V and 6 from J, leaving 13 bases between them.